This T cell receptor (beta chain) was sequenced for a study of T cell repertoires in cytomegalovirus infection. Study-level information: The public TCR beta signatures pointed to both CMV infection and matching HLA type. Broader study findings: The ex vivo response showed dominance by HLA-C-restricted CMV-specific TCR beta clonotypes. Frequencies of public TCR beta families were cumulated, and this identified carriers of CMV plus the relevant HLA.

One entry per CDR3 protein, called by TCRdb with MiXCR from the reads. This table holds 150,000 to 200,000 distinct CDR3 sequences, under 30% found once. Comments on this clonotype: Its antigen remains unknown. The conserved final phenylalanine or tryptophan is absent from the CDR3, which likely points to a read error.

Germline CDR1 LNHNV, CDR2 YYDKDF (reference sequence). Trimming cost V 5 bases and J 0 bases, with 8 bases left between them. CDR3 length equals 14 residues. This TCR was sampled from a human donor in good health (CMV status not recorded). Some clones in this sample may be carry-over from other donors' samples. The sample taken for sequencing was PBMCs. The chain couples TRBV15 to TRBJ1-5, with a weak D call TRBD1 (5 bases). The CDR3 nucleotides read TGTGCCACCAGCGGAGGGACTAGCAATCAGCCCCAGCATTGT. This translates into CATSGGTSNQPQHC.